Shown below are 8 T cell receptor beta chains from a single sample sequenced in a study of T cell responses to AZD1222 COVID-19 vaccine. Method: immunoSEQ multiplex PCR; TCRdb's copy keeps in-frame clones and lacks some. In the table there are roughly 180,000 clones, 85% to 95% of which are singletons. Specimen: peripheral blood, collected 28 days after the second dose of the MenACWY control vaccine. Every receptor here comes from an adult who received the MenACWY meningococcal vaccine as a control.

CDR3 in DNA: TGTGCCAGTAGTTCATGGAGCAATCAGCCCCAGCATTTT. This sequence encodes CASSSWSNQPQHF. The rearrangement uses TRBV19 and TRBJ1-5; D call uncertain. The CDR3 extends over 13 amino acids. Germline V gene lookup returns CDR1 LNHDA and CDR2 SQIVND (reference sequence). V lost 5 bases to trimming and J lost 1 base, with 6 bases between them.

The chain is built from TRBV7-3 and TRBJ1-2; D call uncertain. Germline values: CDR1 SGHTA, CDR2 FQGTGA. The CDR3 has 13 residues. V gave up 5 bases and J gave up 6 bases, with 13 bases separating them. CDR3 in DNA: TGTGCCAGCAGCGCCTCGGGGTCAGATGGCTACACCTTC. Translation gives CASSASGSDGYTF.

The chain is built from TRBV24-1 and TRBJ2-3; D possibly corresponds to TRBD1 (6 bases). Germline loops: CDR1 KGHDR, CDR2 SFDVKD. The CDR3 runs 15 residues. The V and J ends lost 4 bases and 6 bases respectively, with 16 bases between them. CDR3 protein: CATSDKTGPTDTQYF. The CDR3 DNA sequence: TGTGCCACCAGTGACAAGACAGGCCCGACGGATACGCAGTATTTT.

V usage is TRBV19 and J usage is TRBJ1-2; 7 bases align to TRBD1. The CDR3 has 14 amino acids. The trim removed 2 bases at V and 8 bases at J, leaving 8 bases unmatched. Germline assignment: CDR1 LNHDA and CDR2 SQIVND (reference sequence). The CDR3 here is CASSILQGNQGYTF. DNA of the CDR3: TGTGCCAGTAGTATATTACAGGGGAATCAAGGCTACACCTTC. The complete variable domain, with remaining parts taken from reference TRBV19 and TRBJ1-2, reads DGGITQSPKYLFRKEGQNVTLSCEQNLNHDAMYWYRQDPGQGLRLIYYSQIVNDFQKGDIAEGYSVSREKKESFPLTVTSAQKNPTAFYLCASSILQGNQGYTFGSGTRLTVV.

About this clone itself: Other DNA sequences from this sample encode an identical CDR3 as well. The chain couples TRBV5-1 to TRBJ2-3; 11 positions match TRBD2. The CDR3 has 14 residues. The V gene's germline CDR1 is SGHRS and CDR2 YFSETQ. V shed 3 bases, J shed 6 bases, and the junction held 3 bases outside the gene matches. The CDR3 sequence: CASSSTSGGDTQYF. In DNA form, the CDR3 reads TGCGCCAGCAGCTCAACTAGCGGGGGTGATACGCAGTATTTT.

The chain couples TRBV3-1 (or the pseudogene TRBV3-2) to TRBJ2-1; 8 bases map to TRBD1. This CDR3 contains 15 residues. V lost 4 bases, J lost 5 bases, and 7 bases stayed unmatched. CDR1 is LGHDT, CDR2 YNNKEL, per germline (reference sequence). The CDR3 loop is CASSRRTGINNEQFF. The CDR3, as DNA: TGTGCCAGCAGCCGGCGGACAGGGATTAACAATGAGCAGTTCTTC.

The J gene is TRBJ1-1, the V gene TRBV5-4; D perhaps matches TRBD1 (6 bases). The CDR3 is made up of 15 amino acids. Deletions cut 4 bases from V and 3 bases from J, with 16 bases between. Germline V CDR1 and CDR2: SGHNT, YYREEE (reference sequence). Here the CDR3 reads CASSRRGGRDTEAFF. CDR3 sequence (DNA): TGTGCCAGCAGCCGCAGGGGCGGGAGGGACACTGAAGCTTTCTTT.

The V and J genes are TRBV11-2 and TRBJ1-1; 8 nucleotides match TRBD1. Trimming removed 5 bases from V and 4 bases from J; junction bases left unmatched: 6. Per the germline V gene, CDR1 is SGHAT and CDR2 is FQNNGV. This CDR3 has 14 residues. This CDR3 is CASSAQGAPTEAFF. DNA of the CDR3: TGTGCCAGCAGCGCGCAGGGGGCGCCCACTGAAGCTTTCTTT.